This TCR beta chain originates from a study of cytomegalovirus exposure and HLA in healthy donors. Study-wide results and limits: Investigators reported 164 TCR beta chains as tied to cytomegalovirus. Later analysis suggested most CMV-associated TCR beta chains were HLA-restricted.

In the PCR, 60 Vbeta and 13 Jbeta primers were used. The repertoire was sequenced with immunoSEQ multiplex PCR; TCRdb's copy has only in-frame clones and lacks some. The sample has under 200,000 clones, roughly two thirds seen once. A remark on this clone: Its antigen is undetermined.

Germline V gene sequence: CDR1 SQVTM, CDR2 ANQGSEA. The V and J ends lost 4 bases and 2 bases respectively, with 10 bases between them. The CDR3 length is 13 residues. Specimen: PBMCs. The sequence was obtained from a woman aged 18 to 35 in good health and CMV-seropositive. This sequence joins TRBV29-1 and TRBJ2-3, with a weak D call TRBD2 (5 bases). This CDR3 reads CSVVERNTDTQYF. The CDR3, as DNA: TGCAGCGTTGTCGAGCGGAACACAGATACGCAGTATTTT.